This T cell receptor beta chain was captured in a study of blood T cell repertoires in COVID-19. Study in general: Italy, Spain and the United States were the sources of the convalescent and acute COVID-19 samples.

Germline V gives CDR1 MDHEN, CDR2 SYDVKM. CDR3 length: 13 residues. V shed 2 bases and J 4 bases; nucleotides not matched to a gene: 1. Methods used by the authors: The authors estimated nucleated cell counts from reference gene primer amplification. Data came from immunoSEQ multiplex PCR; TCRdb stores just in-frame clones and leaves some out. V and J calls and clone size are those listed in that table; D and trimming were worked out from the DNA. The sample has roughly 73,000 clones; roughly 84% are singletons. This clonotype was obtained from a woman of 80 years or more with active or convalescent COVID-19. The V and J genes are TRBV28 and TRBJ1-1; 7 nucleotides match TRBD1. Sequenced sample: peripheral blood. In nucleotides, the CDR3 is TGTGCCAGCAGTTTAAGGGACAGCACTGAAGCTTTCTTT. It specifies CASSLRDSTEAFF.